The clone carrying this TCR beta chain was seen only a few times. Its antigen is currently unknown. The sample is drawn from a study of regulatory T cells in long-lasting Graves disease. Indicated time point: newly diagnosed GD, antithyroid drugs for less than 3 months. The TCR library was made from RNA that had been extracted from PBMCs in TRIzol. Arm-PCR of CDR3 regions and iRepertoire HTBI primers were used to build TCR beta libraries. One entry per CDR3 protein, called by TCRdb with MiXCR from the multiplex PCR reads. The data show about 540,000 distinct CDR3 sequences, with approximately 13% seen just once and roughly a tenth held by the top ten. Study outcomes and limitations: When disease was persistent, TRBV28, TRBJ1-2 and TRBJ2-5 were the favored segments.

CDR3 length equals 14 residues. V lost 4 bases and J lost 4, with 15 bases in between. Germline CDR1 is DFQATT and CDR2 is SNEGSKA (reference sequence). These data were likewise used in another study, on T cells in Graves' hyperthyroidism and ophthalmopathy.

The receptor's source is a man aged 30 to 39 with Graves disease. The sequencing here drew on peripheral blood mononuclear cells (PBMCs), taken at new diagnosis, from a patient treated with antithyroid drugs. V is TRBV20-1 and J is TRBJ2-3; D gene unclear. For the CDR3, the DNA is TGCAGTGCTATTATAAGTTCAGCCGCAGATACGCAGTATTTT. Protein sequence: CSAIISSAADTQYF.